The TCR beta chain described here comes from a study of tumor-infiltrating T cells and Merkel cell polyomavirus. Whole-study context: The T cells studied were CD8+ and recognized the Merkel cell polyomavirus KLL epitope. Treatment was non-standardized, spanning chemotherapy, radiation and immunotherapies.

V shed 0 bases, J shed 3 bases, and the junction held 7 bases outside the gene matches. The germline V gene has CDR1 LNHDA and CDR2 SQIVND (reference sequence). This CDR3 spans 16 amino acids. Every patient's tumor was robustly positive for Merkel cell polyomavirus Large T antigen on immunohistochemistry. Worth noting for this clone: Its antigen is undetermined.

Study outcomes and limitations: A limitation is the study's small number of patients.

Clones were sequenced by immunoSEQ multiplex PCR, and TCRdb holds only the in-frame ones, with some missing. The sample gives 2,800 or so clones, 84% of which show up once; around 8.2% is in the top ten. The chain combines TRBV19 with TRBJ1-2; 7 bases agree with TRBD1. This TCR was recovered from a man aged 50-60 years with Merkel cell carcinoma. The sequenced material came from tumor tissue. CDR3 region: CASSIETGPRDYGYTF. Written as DNA, the CDR3 is TGTGCCAGTAGTATAGAGACAGGGCCAAGGGACTATGGCTACACCTTC.